One and the same sample provided the 26 T cell receptor beta chains below, sequenced in a study of preoperative IRX-2 immunotherapy in early breast cancer. Method: immunoSEQ multiplex PCR; TCRdb's copy keeps in-frame clones and lacks some. Counted here are about 1,600 clones, approximately 68% occurring once; the ten biggest clones make up about a tenth. Treatment defined: preoperative locoregional IRX-2 cytokine immunotherapy. Sequencing was performed on tumor tissue, taken after IRX-2 immunotherapy. The receptors originated from a human donor with breast cancer.

The V and J genes are TRBV11-3 and TRBJ1-6; no firm D call. Germline V CDR1 and CDR2: SGHNT, YENEEA. The CDR3 loop spans 15 amino acids. V shed 0 bases and J shed 2 bases, with 5 bases lying between them. CDR3 in amino acids: CASSLDRTYNSPLHF. CDR3 DNA sequence: TGTGCCAGCAGCTTAGACCGAACCTATAATTCACCCCTCCACTTT.

This clone was detected only a few times. The V gene is TRBV6-8, the J gene TRBJ1-1; D unresolved. Trimming cost V 7 bases and J 10 bases, with 22 bases left between them. CDR3 length equals 14 residues. Germline V gene data show CDR1 as MNHGY and CDR2 as SAAAGT. CDR3 loop: CASTPPLTGFGAFF. For the CDR3, the DNA is TGTGCCAGCACCCCTCCACTTACTGGTTTTGGAGCTTTCTTT.

The rearrangement links TRBV6-8 to TRBJ2-7; weak D call: TRBD1 (6 bases). Germline V gives CDR1 MNHGY, CDR2 SAAAGT. V gave up 8 bases and J gave up 6 bases, with 23 bases separating them. CDR3 length: 15 residues. The DNA of the CDR3 is TGTGCCAGCGGCTCAGGGGACAACCTTGAGGGCGAGCAGTACTTC. Its protein is CASGSGDNLEGEQYF.

This chain joins TRBV6-8 and TRBJ2-3; 9 bases agree with TRBD1. Germline V lookup: CDR1 MNHGY, CDR2 SAAAGT. The CDR3 length is 17 residues. V shed 3 bases, J shed 5 bases, and the junction held 12 bases outside the gene matches. The DNA for the CDR3 is TGTGCCAGCAGTTATGAACCGGACAGGGGTAATGGAGATACGCAGTATTTT. It is translated as CASSYEPDRGNGDTQYF.

The chain combines TRBV29-1 with TRBJ1-1, with D perhaps TRBD1 (5 bases). Trimming cost V 7 bases and J 3 bases, with 18 bases left between them. Germline CDR1 is SQVTM and CDR2 is ANQGSEA. CDR3 length: 14 amino acids. CDR3: CSATGLRGDTEAFF. In DNA form, the CDR3 reads TGCAGCGCTACGGGTCTCAGAGGGGACACTGAAGCTTTCTTT.

The chain carries TRBV15 and TRBJ2-5; no clear D. The CDR3 is 17 amino acids. The V gene's germline CDR1 is LNHNV and CDR2 YYDKDF (reference sequence). The ends were cut back, 0 bases at V and 0 bases at J, with 14 bases in the middle. This chain's CDR3 is CATSRDKHLGYQETQYF. In DNA form, the CDR3 reads TGTGCCACCAGCAGAGATAAGCATTTGGGTTACCAAGAGACCCAGTACTTC.

V usage is TRBV6-8 and J usage is TRBJ1-1; no clear D. CDR3 length: 13 residues. Germline assignment: CDR1 MNHGY and CDR2 SAAAGT. Trimming took off 7 bases at V and 0 bases at J, with 9 bases between the two ends. The CDR3 loop is CASKLRLNTEAFF. The CDR3 nucleotides read TGTGCCAGCAAATTGCGGCTGAACACTGAAGCTTTCTTT.

The rearrangement uses TRBV28 and TRBJ1-5, with a tentative D call TRBD1 (5 bases). There are 14 residues in the CDR3. Trimming removed 5 bases at V and 6 bases at J, with 14 bases between. In germline, CDR1 is MDHEN, CDR2 SYDVKM. The CDR3 coding sequence is TGTGCCAGCAGTGAACTTGGGGGTAGTCAGCCCCAGCATTTT. Its protein is CASSELGGSQPQHF.

This chain links TRBV11-3 with TRBJ2-2, with 7 bases matching TRBD1. With V trimmed by 6 bases and J by 0 bases, 10 bases remained unmatched. The CDR3 is 17 residues long. Germline V gene lookup returns CDR1 SGHNT and CDR2 YENEEA. Here the CDR3 reads CASSSAWDRTNTGELFF. The CDR3 nucleotides are TGTGCCAGCAGTTCCGCTTGGGACAGAACGAACACCGGGGAGCTGTTTTTT.

The chain couples TRBV30 to TRBJ2-5, with no clear D. V lost 0 bases to trimming and J lost 7 bases, with 6 bases between them. Germline V gene data show CDR1 as GTSNPN and CDR2 as SVGIG (reference sequence). The CDR3 has 11 amino acids. The CDR3 protein is CAWSVAATQYF. DNA for the CDR3: TGTGCCTGGAGTGTAGCAGCGACCCAGTACTTC.

The chain couples TRBV28 to TRBJ2-7; 7 bases match TRBD1. The CDR3 runs 15 residues. The J segment lost 0 bases and the V segment lost 5 bases, leaving 7 bases of the junction unmatched. Germline CDR1 MDHEN, CDR2 SYDVKM. CDR3 sequence: CASSTVGQASYEQYF. CDR3 sequence (DNA): TGTGCCAGCAGTACCGTTGGACAGGCCTCCTACGAGCAGTACTTC.

A word on this clone: One end of the junction fails to match germline, which may point to a read error. This chain connects TRBV6-8 to TRBJ1-2; 8 nucleotides agree with TRBD1. This CDR3 is 15 amino acids long. Germline V lookup: CDR1 MNHGY, CDR2 SAAAGT. CDR3 sequence reads: CAISGGDRTNYGYTF. CDR3 nucleotides: TGTGCCATCAGTGGGGGGGACAGGACTAACTATGGCTACACCTTC.

This clone has just one count. The chain joins TRBV6-8 to TRBJ1-3; unclear D gene. CDR1 is MNHGY and CDR2 is SAAAGT in the germline V gene. Trimming took 7 bases from V and 3 from J, leaving 19 bases between them. This CDR3 has 16 residues. CDR3 in DNA: TGTGCCAGCATCACCTCCAGAGGGCACGTTGGAAACACCATATATTTT. Protein: CASITSRGHVGNTIYF.

The chain is built from TRBV28 and TRBJ1-2; 7 bases are a match to TRBD1. Looked up from germline, CDR1 is MDHEN and CDR2 is SYDVKM. This CDR3 is 17 amino acids long. V lost 1 base and J lost 8; bases outside the gene matches: 16. DNA for the CDR3: TGTGCCAGCAGTTTATTGAGGGACAGCGTTTTTTCTGGGGGCTACACCTTC. This sequence encodes CASSLLRDSVFSGGYTF.

V is TRBV6-8 and J is TRBJ1-5; D uncertain. With 0 bases removed from V and 9 bases from J, the gap between germline ends came to 9 bases. The CDR3 covers 13 residues. Per germline, CDR1 MNHGY and CDR2 SAAAGT. This CDR3 reads CASSYSSERPQHF. The CDR3 bases are TGTGCCAGCAGTTACTCGTCGGAAAGGCCCCAGCATTTT.

V is TRBV28 and J is TRBJ2-4; 12 nucleotides agree with TRBD2. V gave up 4 bases and J gave up 6 bases; unmatched junction bases: 1. This CDR3 region has 14 residues. The germline V gene has CDR1 MDHEN and CDR2 SYDVKM. The CDR3 sequence: CASSSTSGGNIQYF. The CDR3 DNA reads TGTGCCAGCAGTTCGACTAGCGGGGGAAACATTCAGTACTTC.

A note on this clone: The junction does not match germline at one end; this may be a read error. V is TRBV6-8 and J is TRBJ2-2; the D is unclear. Germline CDR1 and CDR2: MNHGY and SAAAGT. This CDR3 is 14 amino acids long. Here the CDR3 reads CAISVKVWSGELFF. The CDR3 nucleotides are TGTGCCATCAGTGTCAAGGTCTGGTCCGGGGAGCTGTTTTTT.

This clone showed up just a few times. The V and J genes are TRBV14 and TRBJ1-1; unclear D gene. The germline gives CDR1 SGHDN, CDR2 FVKESK. The CDR3 consists of 13 residues. V was pared by 2 bases and J by 3 bases, with 7 bases between. As DNA, the CDR3 is TGTGCCAGCAGCCAATTCCGGGACACTGAAGCTTTCTTT. Protein sequence: CASSQFRDTEAFF. Combining the CDR3 with reference TRBV14 and TRBJ1-1 gives the whole variable domain EAGVTQFPSHSVIEKGQTVTLRCDPISGHDNLYWYRRVMGKEIKFLLHFVKESKQDESGMPNNRFLAERTGGTYSTLKVQPAELEDSGVYFCASSQFRDTEAFFGQGTRLTVV.

The chain couples TRBV18 to TRBJ1-3; D unresolved. Germline CDR1 and CDR2: KGHSH and LQKENI. The V and J ends lost 0 bases and 0 bases respectively, with 9 bases between them. This CDR3 has 16 residues. CDR3 bases: TGTGCCAGCTCACCACCGTCCGAGCTCTCTGGAAACACCATATATTTT. It specifies CASSPPSELSGNTIYF.

Sample share makes this clone large (0.1 to 1%). This chain uses TRBV28 with TRBJ1-5; 10 nucleotides align to TRBD1. The CDR3 runs 16 residues. The V gene end was trimmed by 1 base and the J gene end by 5 bases; junction bases not matched to a gene: 5. The germline V gene encodes CDR1 MDHEN and CDR2 SYDVKM. For the CDR3, the DNA is TGTGCCAGCAGTTTATTCGGACAGGGGGTCGATCAGCCCCAGCATTTT. This codes for CASSLFGQGVDQPQHF.

The chain combines TRBV11-3 with TRBJ1-5; 9 positions match TRBD1. Germline lookup yields CDR1 SGHNT and CDR2 YENEEA. This CDR3 has 14 residues. After removal of 5 bases from V and 9 bases from J, the junction contained 8 bases not matched to a gene. CDR3 DNA sequence: TGTGCCAGCAGCACCGGGACAGGGACACGGCCCCAGCATTTT. Protein: CASSTGTGTRPQHF.

The chain joins TRBV12-5 to TRBJ2-3; D is possibly TRBD2 (7 bases). Trimming left V 1 base short and J 0 bases short, with 17 bases between. The germline CDR1 and CDR2 sequences are LGHNT and FRNRAP. CDR3 length: 18 amino acids. CDR3 region: CASGLGGGGPWSTDTQYF. The CDR3 bases are TGTGCTAGTGGTTTGGGCGGCGGGGGCCCGTGGAGCACAGATACGCAGTATTTT.

The CDR3 spells CASSEFGTATNEKLFF. The CDR3 coding sequence is TGTGCCAGCAGCGAGTTCGGGACAGCAACTAATGAAAAACTGTTTTTT. The chain is built from TRBV11-3 and TRBJ1-4, with TRBD1 matching over 7 bases. The germline CDR1 and CDR2 sequences are SGHNT and YENEEA. The ends lost 5 bases at V and 0 bases at J; junction bases unmatched: 6. The CDR3 length is 16 residues.

The J gene is TRBJ2-1, the V gene TRBV28; 8 bases are a match to TRBD1. CDR3 length: 16 residues. Looked up from germline, CDR1 is MDHEN and CDR2 is SYDVKM. The V and J ends lost 6 bases and 4 bases, in that order; junction bases with no gene match: 11. The DNA of the CDR3 is TGTGCCAGCAGCCTGGGGCTCGGGACAGGTTACAATGAGCAGTTCTTC. This encodes CASSLGLGTGYNEQFF.

The chain joins TRBV11-3 to TRBJ2-1, with 8 positions matching TRBD1. CDR1 SGHNT and CDR2 YENEEA come from the germline V gene. The junction had 11 bases not matched to a gene; V was cut back by 6 bases and J by 7 bases. The CDR3 has 15 amino acids. CDR3 DNA: TGTGCCAGCAGGCCTAGACAGGGGCCCAGTAATGAGCAGTTCTTC. Translated: CASRPRQGPSNEQFF. Complete variable domain (other parts from reference TRBV11-3 and TRBJ2-1): EAGVVQSPRYKIIEKKQPVAFWCNPISGHNTLYWYLQNLGQGPELLIRYENEEAVDDSQLPKDRFSAERLKGVDSTLKIQPAELGDSAVYLCASRPRQGPSNEQFFGPGTRLTVL.

V and J are TRBV28 and TRBJ1-2, with 7 bases identical to TRBD1. The V gene's germline CDR1 is MDHEN and CDR2 SYDVKM. V trimming: 5 bases; J trimming: 4 bases; junction bases outside the gene matches: 10. The CDR3 length is 15 residues. The CDR3 protein is CASSPGGGESYGYTF. In DNA form, the CDR3 reads TGTGCCAGCAGTCCGGGAGGGGGCGAGAGCTATGGCTACACCTTC.